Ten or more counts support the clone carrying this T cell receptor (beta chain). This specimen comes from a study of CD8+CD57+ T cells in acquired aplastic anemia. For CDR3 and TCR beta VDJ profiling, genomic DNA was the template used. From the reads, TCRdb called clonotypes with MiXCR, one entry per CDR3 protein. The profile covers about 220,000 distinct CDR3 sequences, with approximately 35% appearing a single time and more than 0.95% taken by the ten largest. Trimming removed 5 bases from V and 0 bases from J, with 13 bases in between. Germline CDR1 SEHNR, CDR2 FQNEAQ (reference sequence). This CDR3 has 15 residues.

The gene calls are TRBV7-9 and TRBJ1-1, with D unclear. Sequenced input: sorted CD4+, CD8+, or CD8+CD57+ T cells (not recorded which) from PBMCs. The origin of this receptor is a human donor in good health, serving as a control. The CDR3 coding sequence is TGTGCCAGCAGCCTCGGGTCCCATTTGAACACTGAAGCTTTCTTT. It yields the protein CASSLGSHLNTEAFF.